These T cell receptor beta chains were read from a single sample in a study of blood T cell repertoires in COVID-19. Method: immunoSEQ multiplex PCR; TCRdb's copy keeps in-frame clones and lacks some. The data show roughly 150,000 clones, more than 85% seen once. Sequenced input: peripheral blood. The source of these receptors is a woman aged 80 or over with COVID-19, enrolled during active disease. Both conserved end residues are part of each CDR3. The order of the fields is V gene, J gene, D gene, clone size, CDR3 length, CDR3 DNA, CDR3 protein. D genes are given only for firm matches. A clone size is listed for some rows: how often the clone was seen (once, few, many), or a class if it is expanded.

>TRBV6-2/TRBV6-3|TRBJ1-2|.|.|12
TGTGCCAGCAGCGGGGCCAACTATGGCTACACCTTC
CASSGANYGYTF
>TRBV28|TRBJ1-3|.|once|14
TGTGCCAGCAGTTCGACGGGGAGGGGAAACACCATATATTTT
CASSSTGRGNTIYF
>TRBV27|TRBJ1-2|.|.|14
TGTGCCAGCAGTCCAGGAGGACAGCACTATGGCTACACCTTC
CASSPGGQHYGYTF
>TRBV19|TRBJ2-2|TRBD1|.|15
TGTGCCAGTGGATTGGGACAGGTCAACACCGGGGAGCTGTTTTTT
CASGLGQVNTGELFF
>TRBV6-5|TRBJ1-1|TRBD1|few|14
TGTGCCAGCAGTTTAGACAGGGTCAACACTGAAGCTTTCTTT
CASSLDRVNTEAFF
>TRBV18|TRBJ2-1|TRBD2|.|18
TGTGCCAGCTCACAGCCGGGACTAGCGGGGGGGGCCTACAATGAGCAGTTCTTC
CASSQPGLAGGAYNEQFF
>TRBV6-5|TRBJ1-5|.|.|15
TGTGCCAGCATCAGCGATGGTTACGGCAATCAGCCCCAGCATTTT
CASISDGYGNQPQHF
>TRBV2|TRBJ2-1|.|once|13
TGTGCCAGCAGTCTTCCTAAGGGGAATGAGCAGTTCTTC
CASSLPKGNEQFF
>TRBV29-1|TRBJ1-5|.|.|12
TGCAGCGTTGCAGGGGGCAATCAGCCCCAGCATTTT
CSVAGGNQPQHF
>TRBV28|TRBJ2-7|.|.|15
TGTGCCAGCAGTTTACCCAAGGGACTTTCCTACGAGCAGTACTTC
CASSLPKGLSYEQYF
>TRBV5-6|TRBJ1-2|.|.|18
TGTGCCAGCAGCCTAAACACTCCCGTCCCGAAGAGGTACTATGGCTACACCTTC
CASSLNTPVPKRYYGYTF
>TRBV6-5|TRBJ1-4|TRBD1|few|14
TGTGCCAGCACCCGACAGGGGGTGGGCGAAAAACTGTTTTTT
CASTRQGVGEKLFF
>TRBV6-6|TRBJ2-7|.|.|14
TGTGCCAGCAGGGAGGGGCAGAACTCCTACGAGCAGTACTTC
CASREGQNSYEQYF
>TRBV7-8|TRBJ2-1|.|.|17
TGTGCCACCTACCCAAGGACCGAGCAGGGCTCCTACAATGAGCAGTTCTTC
CATYPRTEQGSYNEQFF
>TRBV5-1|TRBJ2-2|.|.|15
TGCGCCAGCAGCGCCCAAGATCCGGGGACCGGGGAGCTGTTTTTT
CASSAQDPGTGELFF
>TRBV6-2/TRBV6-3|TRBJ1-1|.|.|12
TGTGCCAGCAGCCTATTGAACACTGAAGCTTTCTTT
CASSLLNTEAFF
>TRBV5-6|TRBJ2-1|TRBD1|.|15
TGTGCCAGCAGCTTGGGACAGGGATCCTACAATGAGCAGTTCTTC
CASSLGQGSYNEQFF
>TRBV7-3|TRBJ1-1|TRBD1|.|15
TGTGCCAGCAGCCTTACGACAGGGGGAAGCACTGAAGCTTTCTTT
CASSLTTGGSTEAFF
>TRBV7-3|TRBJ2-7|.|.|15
TGTGCCAGCAGCTTATATGGCAGGGGTACCTACGAGCAGTACTTC
CASSLYGRGTYEQYF
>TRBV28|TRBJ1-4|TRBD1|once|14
TGTGCCAGCAGGATACAGGGGACCGGGGGAAAACTGTTTTTT
CASRIQGTGGKLFF
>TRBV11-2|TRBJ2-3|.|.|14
TGTGCCAGCAGCTCCAACCATGTTCGGGATACGCAGTATTTT
CASSSNHVRDTQYF
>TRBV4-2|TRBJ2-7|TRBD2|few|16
TGTGCCAGCAGCCAGGCCCCGGGACTAGCGGGCTACGAGCAGTACTTC
CASSQAPGLAGYEQYF
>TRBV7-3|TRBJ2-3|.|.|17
TGTGCCAGCAGCTTAAGTTTGGGGCGGATCCCCACAGATACGCAGTATTTT
CASSLSLGRIPTDTQYF
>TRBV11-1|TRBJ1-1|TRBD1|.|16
TGTGCCAGCAGCTTTGGACAGGGACGGTTGAACACTGAAGCTTTCTTT
CASSFGQGRLNTEAFF
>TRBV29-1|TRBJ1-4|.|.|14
TGCAGCGTTCAAACGCACAGATTTAATGAAAAACTGTTTTTT
CSVQTHRFNEKLFF
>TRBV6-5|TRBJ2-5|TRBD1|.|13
TGTGCCAGCAGAAGGACAGGGGGAGAGACCCAGTACTTC
CASRRTGGETQYF
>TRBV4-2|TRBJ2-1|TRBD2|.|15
TGTGCCAGCAGCGTACTAGCGGGGAATAACAATGAGCAGTTCTTC
CASSVLAGNNNEQFF
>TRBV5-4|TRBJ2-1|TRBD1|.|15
TGTGCCAGCAGCCTGGGACAGGGATCCTACAATGAGCAGTTCTTC
CASSLGQGSYNEQFF
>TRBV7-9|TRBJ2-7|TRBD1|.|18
TGTGCCAGCAGCCCCCGGGGCCAGGGGGCCGATCCGAAGTCGTCGCAGTACTTC
CASSPRGQGADPKSSQYF